This T cell receptor (beta chain) was sequenced in a study of T cell repertoires in aging, cancer and after chemotherapy. CDR1 SQVTM and CDR2 ANQGSEA come from the germline V gene. This CDR3 spans 15 amino acids. With V trimmed by 1 base and J by 1 base, 5 bases remained unmatched. Peripheral blood genomic DNA, not sorted cells or RNA, was the template. A mixed TRB-A/B primer pool amplified rearranged TRB by multiplex touch-down PCR. TCRdb reprocessed the multiplex PCR reads via MiXCR and lists one record per CDR3 protein. The sample consists of roughly 10,000 distinct CDR3 sequences, around 40% of them appearing once.

Sequencing was done on a sample of blood. The rearrangement uses TRBV29-1 and TRBJ1-1, with TRBD1 matching over 8 bases. The receptor was isolated from a human donor in good health. The DNA of the CDR3 is TGCAGCGTTGAAGGCGCACAGGGGGGGAACACTGAAGCTTTCTTT. As protein: CSVEGAQGGNTEAFF.